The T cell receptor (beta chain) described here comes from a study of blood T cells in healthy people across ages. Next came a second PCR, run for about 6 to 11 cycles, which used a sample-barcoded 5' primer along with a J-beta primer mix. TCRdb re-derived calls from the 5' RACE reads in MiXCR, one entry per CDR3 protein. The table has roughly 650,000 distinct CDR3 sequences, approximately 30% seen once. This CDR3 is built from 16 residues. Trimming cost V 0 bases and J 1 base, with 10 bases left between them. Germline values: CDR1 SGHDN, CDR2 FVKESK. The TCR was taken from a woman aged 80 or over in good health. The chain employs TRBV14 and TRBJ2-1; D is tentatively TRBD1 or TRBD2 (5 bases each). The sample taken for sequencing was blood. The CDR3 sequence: CASSQEGVGSYNEQFF. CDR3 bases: TGTGCCAGCAGCCAAGAGGGGGTAGGGTCCTACAATGAGCAGTTCTTC.